Included here is one TCR beta chain sequence, with context. Its target is not known. MiXCR, applied by TCRdb to the reads, yields one record per CDR3 protein. The sample consists of fewer than 1,000,000 distinct CDR3 sequences, around 29% of them appearing once. The data belong to a study of T cell repertoires in cytomegalovirus infection. In the study overall: Public TCR beta signatures were indicative of both CMV infection and a matching HLA type.

Study-level results: The ex vivo response was dominated by HLA-C-restricted CMV-specific TCR beta clonotypes.

The sequenced sample was cultured CD8+ T cells from PBMCs, obtained from culture after CMV antigen stimulation. The TCR comes from a human donor in good health (CMV status not recorded). Some clones in this sample may be carry-over from other donors' samples.

The CDR3: CASSPPWKGVNTEAFF. In nucleotides, the CDR3 is TGTGCCAGCAGCCCGCCTTGGAAGGGGGTGAACACTGAAGCTTTCTTT. The rearrangement uses TRBV28 and TRBJ1-1, with D tentatively TRBD1 (6 bases). Germline loops: CDR1 MDHEN, CDR2 SYDVKM. The V gene lost 6 bases and the J gene lost 0 bases, with 17 bases spanning the gap. CDR3 length equals 16 residues. Full variable domain (rest looked up from reference TRBV28 and TRBJ1-1): DVKVTQSSRYLVKRTGEKVFLECVQDMDHENMFWYRQDPGLGLRLIYFSYDVKMKEKGDIPEGYSVSREKKERFSLILESASTNQTSMYLCASSPPWKGVNTEAFFGQGTRLTVV.